These 29 T cell receptor beta chains came from one sample sequenced in a study of cytomegalovirus exposure and HLA in healthy donors. Profiling relied on immunoSEQ multiplex PCR, and the TCRdb table lists in-frame clones only, not all of them. The sample consists of around 250,000 clones, around 91% of them appearing once. Input material: PBMCs. The receptors derive from a woman aged 18-29 years in good health and CMV-seronegative.

The CDR3 region is CASSLETGRNTEAFF. CDR3 in DNA: TGCGCCAGCAGCCTAGAGACTGGAAGGAACACTGAAGCTTTCTTT. The rearrangement uses TRBV4-1 and TRBJ1-1; no reliable D call. The V end lost 4 bases, the J end lost 1 base, and 13 bases lay between the germline ends. This CDR3 contains 15 residues. The germline gives CDR1 MGHRA, CDR2 YSYEKL.

This chain links TRBV2 with TRBJ1-4, with D possibly TRBD1 on 5 matching bases. Germline V CDR1 and CDR2: SNHLY, FYNNEI. V shed 1 base and J shed 10 bases, with 13 bases lying between them. The CDR3 covers 14 residues. The CDR3 protein is CASSEDMDTGKLFF. CDR3 coding DNA: TGTGCCAGCAGTGAAGATATGGACACTGGAAAACTGTTTTTT. The variable domain in full, with the rest retrieved from reference TRBV2 and TRBJ1-4, is EPEVTQTPSHQVTQMGQEVILRCVPISNHLYFYWYRQILGQKVEFLVSFYNNEISEKSEIFDDQFSVERPDGSNFTLKIRSTKLEDSAMYFCASSEDMDTGKLFFGSGTQLSVL.

The CDR3 nucleotides are TGTGCCAGCAGCCCACCAAAATTGGGGCGGACAGATACGCAGTATTTT. Translation: CASSPPKLGRTDTQYF. This chain uses TRBV7-9 with TRBJ2-3, with D perhaps matching TRBD1 (5 bases). Trimming left V 5 bases short and J 3 bases short, with 18 bases between. CDR3 length: 16 amino acids. From germline, CDR1 is SEHNR and CDR2 FQNEAQ (reference sequence).

This chain joins TRBV6-5 and TRBJ2-2; 7 nucleotides agree with TRBD2. CDR1 is MNHEY, CDR2 SVGAGI, per germline. V lost 10 bases and J lost 5; bases outside the gene matches: 10. The CDR3 consists of 14 residues. The CDR3: CAIDGGGRTGELFF. Written as DNA, the CDR3 is TGTGCCATCGACGGCGGGGGACGAACCGGGGAGCTGTTTTTT.

V usage is TRBV5-3 and J usage is TRBJ2-5; TRBD2 agrees at 10 bases. TRBV5-3 is identified as an open reading frame with a role that is uncertain. The CDR3 extends over 16 amino acids. V trimming: 1 base; J trimming: 0 bases; junction bases outside the gene matches: 3. The DNA of the CDR3 is TGTGCCAGAAGCTTGAAGCGGGGGGGCCACCAAGAGACCCAGTACTTC. It specifies CARSLKRGGHQETQYF.

A single count supports this clone. The chain uses TRBV28 and TRBJ1-2; D may be TRBD1 (5 bases). The CDR3 extends over 16 amino acids. The germline V gene encodes CDR1 MDHEN and CDR2 SYDVKM. The V and J ends lost 1 base and 0 bases respectively, with 12 bases between them. For the CDR3, the DNA is TGTGCCAGCAGTTTATTTTGGGGCCAGACTAACTATGGCTACACCTTC. Amino acids: CASSLFWGQTNYGYTF.

The chain joins TRBV5-1 to TRBJ2-6, with 10 positions matching TRBD1. V trimming: 0 bases; J trimming: 2 bases; junction bases outside the gene matches: 8. The V gene's germline CDR1 is SGHRS and CDR2 YFSETQ. The CDR3 extends over 19 amino acids. The CDR3 DNA reads as TGCGCCAGCAGCTTGGCCGACAGGGGGCCCTGGACTGGGGCCAACGTCCTGACTTTC. As protein: CASSLADRGPWTGANVLTF.

The chain combines TRBV10-3 with TRBJ1-2; D gene ambiguous. This CDR3 has 12 amino acids. Germline values: CDR1 ENHRY, CDR2 SYGVKD. V lost 0 bases to trimming and J lost 8 bases, with 7 bases between them. CDR3 residues: CAISESTGGYTF. In nucleotides, the CDR3 is TGTGCCATCAGTGAGTCGACCGGGGGCTACACCTTC.

The J gene is TRBJ2-3, the V gene TRBV5-6, with 11 bases fitting TRBD1. After removal of 7 bases from V and 5 bases from J, the junction contained 6 bases not matched to a gene. Germline V lookup: CDR1 SGHDT, CDR2 YYEEEE. This CDR3 has 14 residues. CDR3 sequence reads: CASYRTGGKDTQYF. CDR3 nucleotides: TGTGCCAGCTATCGGACAGGGGGCAAAGATACGCAGTATTTT.

The gene calls are TRBV7-9 and TRBJ1-1; possibly TRBD1 for D (6 bases). CDR3 length equals 12 residues. The V end was cut by 6 bases, the J end by 7 bases, with 12 bases between. Germline lookup yields CDR1 SEHNR and CDR2 FQNEAQ (reference sequence). This CDR3 is CASRIQGVEAFF. The CDR3 region has the DNA TGTGCCAGCAGGATACAGGGTGTTGAAGCTTTCTTT. Filled out from reference TRBV7-9 and TRBJ1-1, the complete variable domain reads DTGVSQNPRHKITKRGQNVTFRCDPISEHNRLYWYRQTLGQGPEFLTYFQNEAQLEKSRLLSDRFSAERPKGSFSTLEIQRTEQGDSAMYLCASRIQGVEAFFGQGTRLTVV.

The rearrangement links TRBV27 to TRBJ1-4, with D uncertain. This CDR3 is built from 14 residues. Germline V lookup: CDR1 MNHEY, CDR2 SMNVEV (reference sequence). Trimming pared 5 bases from V and 7 bases from J, leaving 14 bases between. The CDR3 region is CASSMIPPGEKLFF. CDR3 nucleotide sequence: TGTGCCAGCAGTATGATACCTCCGGGTGAAAAACTGTTTTTT.

This chain joins TRBV2 and TRBJ2-5, with 8 bases lining up with TRBD2. After removal of 6 bases from V and 4 bases from J, the junction contained 13 bases not matched to a gene. CDR3 length equals 16 residues. The V gene's germline CDR1 is SNHLY and CDR2 FYNNEI. DNA of the CDR3: TGTGCCAGCAGCGAACCACCCGGGACTAGGAGAGAGACCCAGTACTTC. Translating gives CASSEPPGTRRETQYF.

This clone was seen just once. This chain links TRBV6-1 with TRBJ1-2; 9 bases map to TRBD1. Germline-derived CDR1 and CDR2 are MNHNS and SASEGT. The CDR3 spans 13 residues. V was pared by 5 bases and J by 6 bases, with 4 bases of the junction left unmatched. CDR3 amino acids: CASSTRTGDGYTF. The CDR3 DNA reads TGTGCCAGCAGTACCCGGACAGGGGATGGCTACACCTTC.

This chain uses TRBV10-2 with TRBJ2-5, with 7 bases identical to TRBD1. V lost 5 bases, J lost 4 bases, and 7 bases stayed unmatched. This CDR3 region has 14 residues. Per the germline V gene, CDR1 is WSHSY and CDR2 is SAAADI. The CDR3 loop reads CASSRDSLLETQYF. In nucleotides, the CDR3 is TGCGCCAGCAGTAGGGACAGTCTTCTAGAGACCCAGTACTTC.

This chain uses TRBV10-3 with TRBJ2-1; TRBD2 matches 11 bases. Trimming cost V 4 bases and J 7 bases; bases outside gene matches: 6. The CDR3 is made up of 15 amino acids. Germline V lookup: CDR1 ENHRY, CDR2 SYGVKD. This chain's CDR3 is CAISALAGGGNEQFF. DNA for the CDR3: TGTGCCATCAGTGCGCTAGCGGGGGGCGGGAATGAGCAGTTCTTC.

The chain is built from TRBV9 and TRBJ1-5; D may be TRBD1 (5 bases). V shed 0 bases and J shed 3 bases, with 10 bases lying between them. Germline V lookup: CDR1 SGDLS, CDR2 YYNGEE. CDR3 length equals 15 residues. The CDR3 nucleotides read TGTGCCAGCAGCGTAGGAACAGGCCCCAATCAGCCCCAGCATTTT. Encoded protein: CASSVGTGPNQPQHF.

The chain uses TRBV7-2 and TRBJ1-5; D is possibly TRBD1 (5 bases). Germline V gene data show CDR1 as SGHTA and CDR2 as FQGNSA. The CDR3 has 13 residues. V lost 3 bases, J lost 8 bases, and 11 bases lay in between. This CDR3 is CASSFGGPKPQHF. The CDR3 nucleotides read TGTGCCAGCAGCTTCGGGGGTCCAAAGCCCCAGCATTTT.

This rearrangement joins TRBV7-9 to TRBJ2-5, with 14 bases matching TRBD2. Germline loops: CDR1 SEHNR, CDR2 FQNEAQ (reference sequence). This CDR3 has 15 residues. With V trimmed by 4 bases and J by 5 bases, 3 bases remained unmatched. The CDR3: CASSSGLAGAETQYF. The CDR3 DNA follows: TGTGCCAGCAGCTCGGGACTAGCGGGGGCGGAGACCCAGTACTTC.

The genes are TRBV5-1 and TRBJ1-6; D may be TRBD1 (5 bases). The V gene's germline CDR1 is SGHRS and CDR2 YFSETQ. The length of the CDR3 is 18 residues. Trimming shortened V by 2 bases and J by 7 bases, and 22 bases separated the two germline ends. The CDR3: CASSFRRVQGMQNSPLHF. CDR3 bases: TGCGCCAGCAGCTTTAGAAGGGTTCAGGGAATGCAGAATTCACCCCTCCACTTT.

V and J are TRBV20-1 and TRBJ1-1; TRBD1 might be the D (6 bases). Germline V gives CDR1 DFQATT, CDR2 SNEGSKA (reference sequence). V lost 3 bases and J 7 bases, leaving 9 bases between the germline ends. CDR3 size: 11 residues. CDR3 region: CSARGANEAFF. In nucleotides, the CDR3 is TGCAGTGCTAGGGGGGCGAATGAAGCTTTCTTT.

The chain combines TRBV19 with TRBJ1-5; 9 positions match TRBD1. Germline V gives CDR1 LNHDA, CDR2 SQIVND (reference sequence). V trimming: 7 bases; J trimming: 3 bases; junction bases outside the gene matches: 7. CDR3 length: 15 residues. The CDR3 protein is CASMGTGGLNQPQHF. DNA of the CDR3: TGTGCCAGTATGGGAACAGGGGGCCTCAATCAGCCCCAGCATTTT. The full variable domain, its missing parts supplied by reference TRBV19 and TRBJ1-5, is DGGITQSPKYLFRKEGQNVTLSCEQNLNHDAMYWYRQDPGQGLRLIYYSQIVNDFQKGDIAEGYSVSREKKESFPLTVTSAQKNPTAFYLCASMGTGGLNQPQHFGDGTRLSIL.

The rearrangement uses TRBV9 and TRBJ2-4; TRBD2 might be the D (5 bases). Germline V lookup: CDR1 SGDLS, CDR2 YYNGEE. This CDR3 comprises 15 residues. The V gene lost 4 bases and the J gene lost 1 base, with 12 bases spanning the gap. Here the CDR3 DNA reads TGTGCCAGCAGCACGGCCCCGGGGGCCAAAAACATTCAGTACTTC. This encodes CASSTAPGAKNIQYF. The variable domain in full, completed from reference TRBV9 and TRBJ2-4, reads DSGVTQTPKHLITATGQRVTLRCSPRSGDLSVYWYQQSLDQGLQFLIQYYNGEERAKGNILERFSAQQFPDLHSELNLSSLELGDSALYFCASSTAPGAKNIQYFGAGTRLSVL.

V and J are TRBV28 and TRBJ1-6; D perhaps matches TRBD1 (6 bases). The germline V and J ends were trimmed by 1 base and 6 bases, with 7 bases remaining between them. CDR3 length: 14 residues. From germline, CDR1 is MDHEN and CDR2 SYDVKM. The CDR3 coding sequence is TGTGCCAGCAGTTTATACAGGGTTAATTCACCCCTCCACTTT. This translates into CASSLYRVNSPLHF.

The chain is built from TRBV18 and TRBJ1-1, with TRBD1 matching over 8 bases. The V and J ends lost 5 bases and 1 base, in that order; junction bases with no gene match: 6. This CDR3 has 15 amino acids. In germline, CDR1 is KGHSH, CDR2 LQKENI. The CDR3 sequence: CASSALGQGNTEAFF. CDR3 coding DNA: TGTGCCAGCTCAGCGCTAGGACAGGGGAACACTGAAGCTTTCTTT.

This clone was counted once. V gene TRBV19 combines with J gene TRBJ1-5; D might be TRBD1 (6 bases). CDR1 is LNHDA, CDR2 SQIVND, per germline (reference sequence). The V end was cut by 3 bases, the J end by 0 bases, with 12 bases between. The length of the CDR3 is 16 residues. The CDR3 loop reads CASSIFAQGSNQPQHF. The CDR3 DNA reads as TGTGCCAGTAGTATTTTTGCACAGGGTAGCAATCAGCCCCAGCATTTT.

The chain combines TRBV20-1 with TRBJ1-1; D is unclear. Germline lookup yields CDR1 DFQATT and CDR2 SNEGSKA (reference sequence). The CDR3 sequence is 11 residues long. The V end was cut by 4 bases, the J end by 3 bases, with 6 bases between. In DNA, the CDR3 is TGCAGTGCTATAGTGGACACTGAAGCTTTCTTT. This sequence encodes CSAIVDTEAFF.

This chain uses TRBV28 with TRBJ1-3; 7 nucleotides agree with TRBD1. J was trimmed by 2 bases and V by 6 bases; bases with no gene match: 4. In germline, CDR1 is MDHEN, CDR2 SYDVKM. The CDR3 has 14 residues. The CDR3 spells CASSTQGAGNTIYF. CDR3 nucleotides: TGTGCCAGCAGCACCCAGGGGGCTGGAAACACCATATATTTT.

The V call is TRBV6-6, the J call TRBJ2-2; 8 bases match TRBD1. Per the germline V gene, CDR1 is MNHNY and CDR2 is SVGAGI (reference sequence). V lost 5 bases and J lost 5; bases outside the gene matches: 7. The CDR3 runs to 15 residues. CDR3 bases: TGTGCCAGCAGTCAACCGACAGGGGTGACCGGGGAGCTGTTTTTT. Encoded protein: CASSQPTGVTGELFF.

J is TRBJ1-2 and V is TRBV6-6; 8 bases align to TRBD1. CDR1 MNHNY and CDR2 SVGAGI come from the germline V gene (reference sequence). The CDR3 is 15 residues long. V shed 2 bases and J 0 bases; nucleotides not matched to a gene: 2. This chain's CDR3 is CASSYQGAANYGYTF. DNA for the CDR3: TGTGCCAGCAGTTACCAGGGGGCAGCTAACTATGGCTACACCTTC.